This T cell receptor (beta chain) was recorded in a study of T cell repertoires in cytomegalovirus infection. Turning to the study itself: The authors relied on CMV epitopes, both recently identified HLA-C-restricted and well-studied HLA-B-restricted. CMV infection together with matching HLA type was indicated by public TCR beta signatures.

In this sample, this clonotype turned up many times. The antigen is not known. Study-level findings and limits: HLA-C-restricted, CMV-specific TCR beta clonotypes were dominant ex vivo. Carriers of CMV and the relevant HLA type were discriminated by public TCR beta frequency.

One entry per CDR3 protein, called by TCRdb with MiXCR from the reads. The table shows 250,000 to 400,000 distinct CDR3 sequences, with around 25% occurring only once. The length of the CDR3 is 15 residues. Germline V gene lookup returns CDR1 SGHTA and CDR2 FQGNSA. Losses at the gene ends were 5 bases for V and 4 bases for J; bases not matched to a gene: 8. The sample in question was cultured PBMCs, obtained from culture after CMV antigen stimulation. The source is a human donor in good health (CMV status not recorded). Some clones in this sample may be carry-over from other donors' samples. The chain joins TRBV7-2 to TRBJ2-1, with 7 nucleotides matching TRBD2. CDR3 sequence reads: CASSPLGSGYNEQFF. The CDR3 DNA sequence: TGTGCCAGCAGCCCCTTGGGTAGCGGGTACAATGAGCAGTTCTTC. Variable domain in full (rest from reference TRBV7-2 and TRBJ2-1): GAGVSQSPSNKVTEKGKDVELRCDPISGHTALYWYRQSLGQGLEFLIYFQGNSAPDKSGLPSDRFSAERTGGSVSTLTIQRTQQEDSAVYLCASSPLGSGYNEQFFGPGTRLTVL.